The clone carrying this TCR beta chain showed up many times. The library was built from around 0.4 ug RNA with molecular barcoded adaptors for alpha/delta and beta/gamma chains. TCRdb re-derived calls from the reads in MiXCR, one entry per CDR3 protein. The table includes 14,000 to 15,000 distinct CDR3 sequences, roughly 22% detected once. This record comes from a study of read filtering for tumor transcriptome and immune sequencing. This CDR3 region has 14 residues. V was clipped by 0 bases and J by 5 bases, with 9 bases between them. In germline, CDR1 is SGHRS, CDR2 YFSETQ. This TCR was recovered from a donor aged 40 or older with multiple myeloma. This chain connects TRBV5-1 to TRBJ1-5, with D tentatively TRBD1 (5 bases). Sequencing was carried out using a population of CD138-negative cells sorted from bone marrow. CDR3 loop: CASSLGQTDQPQHF. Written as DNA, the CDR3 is TGCGCCAGCAGCTTGGGACAGACTGATCAGCCCCAGCATTTT.